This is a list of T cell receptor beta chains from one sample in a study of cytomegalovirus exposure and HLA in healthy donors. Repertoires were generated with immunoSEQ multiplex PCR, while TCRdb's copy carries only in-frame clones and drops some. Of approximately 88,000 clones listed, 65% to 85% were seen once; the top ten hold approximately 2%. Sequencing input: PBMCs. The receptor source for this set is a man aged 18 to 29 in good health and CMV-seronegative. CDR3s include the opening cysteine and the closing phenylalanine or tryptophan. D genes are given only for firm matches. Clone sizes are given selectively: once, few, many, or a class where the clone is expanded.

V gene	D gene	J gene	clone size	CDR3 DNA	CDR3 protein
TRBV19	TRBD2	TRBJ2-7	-	TGTGCCAGTAGGGTGAATAGCGGGGGGACGAACGAGCAGTACTTC	CASRVNSGGTNEQYF
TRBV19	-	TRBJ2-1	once	TGTGCCAGTAGCCCCCGTGGAGACAATGAGCAGTTCTTC	CASSPRGDNEQFF
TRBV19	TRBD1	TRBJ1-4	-	TGTGCCAGTAGTACCGCAGGGGGCGCAGATGAAAAACTGTTTTTT	CASSTAGGADEKLFF
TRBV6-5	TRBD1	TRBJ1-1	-	TGTGCCAGCAGCCGTGGACAGGGTATCTTCACTGAAGCTTTCTTT	CASSRGQGIFTEAFF
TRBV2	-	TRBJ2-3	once	TGTGCCAGCAGAGCAGGGGAGAGAGATACGCAGTATTTT	CASRAGERDTQYF
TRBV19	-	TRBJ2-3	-	TGTGCCAGCCGATCCGGGACTAGCACAGATACGCAGTATTTT	CASRSGTSTDTQYF
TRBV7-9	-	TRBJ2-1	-	TGTTCCAGCAGCTTAGCCGCTGCGGAGTACAATGAGCAGTTCTTC	CSSSLAAAEYNEQFF
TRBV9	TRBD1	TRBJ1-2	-	TGTGCCAGCAGCTTGAGGACAGGCTATGGCTACACCTTC	CASSLRTGYGYTF
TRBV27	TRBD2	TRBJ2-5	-	TGTGCCAGCAGCCACGTCTCCGCACTAGCGCTGGAGACCCAGTACTTC	CASSHVSALALETQYF
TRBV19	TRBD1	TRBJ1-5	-	TGTGCCAGTACCAGACAGGGATCGGGCAATCAGCCCCAGCATTTT	CASTRQGSGNQPQHF
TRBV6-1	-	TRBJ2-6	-	TGTGCCAGCAGTGAAACCGGACAGACTTACTCTGGGGCCAACGTCCTGACTTTC	CASSETGQTYSGANVLTF
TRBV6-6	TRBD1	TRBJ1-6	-	TGTGCCAGCAGTTATTTGCGACAGGGAGACAATTCACCCCTCCACTTT	CASSYLRQGDNSPLHF
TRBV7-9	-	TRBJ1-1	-	TGTTCCAGCAGCCGGGGAAGCGGGGAGACTGAAGCTTTCTTT	CSSSRGSGETEAFF
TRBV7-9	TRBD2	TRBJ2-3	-	TGTTCCAGCAGCCCACCCCTGCGACTAGCGGGGGCGGGAGATACGCAGTATTTT	CSSSPPLRLAGAGDTQYF
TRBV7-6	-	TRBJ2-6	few	TGTGCCAGCAGCTTAGCTTCTAGTGTTAGCTCTGGGGCCAACGTCCTGACTTTC	CASSLASSVSSGANVLTF